Each of the 21 T cell receptor beta chains below was sequenced from the same sample in a study of Graves' ophthalmopathy and Graves' hyperthyroidism. TCR beta CDR3 amplification used RNA transcripts. The first round was an RT-PCR with HTBI primers, and the second round was a multiplex PCR. From the multiplex PCR reads, TCRdb called clonotypes with MiXCR, one entry per CDR3 protein. The data show around 600,000 distinct CDR3 sequences, about two fifths seen once. Sequencing input: peripheral blood. The receptors come from an adult man with Graves' ophthalmopathy.

This clonotype was seen many times. The chain uses TRBV6-6 and TRBJ1-6; TRBD1 might be the D (6 bases). Germline values: CDR1 MNHNY, CDR2 SVGAGI (reference sequence). This CDR3 region has 15 residues. With 6 bases removed from V and 6 bases from J, the gap between germline ends came to 15 bases. The CDR3 DNA is TGTGCCAGCAGCGGACAGAACTGGACTAATTCACCCCTCCACTTT. Its translation: CASSGQNWTNSPLHF.

V usage is TRBV15 and J usage is TRBJ1-6; D is perhaps TRBD1 (6 bases). Trimming shortened V by 1 base and J by 7 bases, and 14 bases separated the two germline ends. This CDR3 is 16 amino acids long. From germline, CDR1 is LNHNV and CDR2 YYDKDF (reference sequence). The CDR3 sequence: CATSRGETGQNSPLHF. Here the CDR3 DNA reads TGTGCCACCAGCAGAGGGGAGACAGGTCAAAATTCACCCCTCCACTTT.

The chain combines TRBV7-8 with TRBJ2-3; 8 positions agree with TRBD2. Trimming removed 5 bases from V and 2 bases from J; junction bases left unmatched: 12. CDR1 SGHVS and CDR2 FQNEAQ come from the germline V gene. CDR3 length: 17 amino acids. CDR3 region: CASSARSAGGFTDTQYF. CDR3 sequence (DNA): TGTGCCAGCAGCGCCAGGTCTGCGGGGGGCTTCACAGATACGCAGTATTTT.

This clonotype was counted ten times or more. The chain employs TRBV7-2 and TRBJ2-5; no clear D. Germline CDR1 is SGHTA and CDR2 is FQGNSA. Trimming stripped 5 bases from V and 6 bases from J, with 16 bases between. The CDR3 sequence is 14 residues long. As DNA, the CDR3 is TGTGCCAGCAGCCCGGGTCCGTCTCAGCAGACCCAGTACTTC. This gives the protein CASSPGPSQQTQYF.

This clonotype has a count of ten or more. The chain has TRBV9 and TRBJ1-3; D is uncertain. The germline gives CDR1 SGDLS, CDR2 YYNGEE. The CDR3 loop spans 14 amino acids. V was trimmed by 4 bases and J by 2 bases, leaving 10 bases between them. The CDR3 DNA follows: TGTGCCAGCAGCTCAGTACTGCCTGGAAACACCATATATTTT. Amino acids: CASSSVLPGNTIYF. Based on the CDR3 plus reference TRBV9 and TRBJ1-3, the full variable domain is DSGVTQTPKHLITATGQRVTLRCSPRSGDLSVYWYQQSLDQGLQFLIQYYNGEERAKGNILERFSAQQFPDLHSELNLSSLELGDSALYFCASSSVLPGNTIYFGEGSWLTVV.

The chain has TRBV7-9 and TRBJ2-5; D is unresolved. Germline lookup yields CDR1 SEHNR and CDR2 FQNEAQ (reference sequence). V shed 1 base and J shed 0 bases, with 9 bases lying between them. The CDR3 has 15 amino acids. CDR3: CASSLVFRHQETQYF. The CDR3 nucleotides read TGTGCCAGCAGCTTAGTTTTCAGGCACCAAGAGACCCAGTACTTC.

This clonotype has only one observation. This chain uses TRBV25-1 with TRBJ1-1; 8 bases are a match to TRBD1. Trimming took 6 bases from V and 2 from J; bases not matched to a gene: 8. This CDR3 is built from 15 residues. Germline V gene lookup returns CDR1 MGHDK and CDR2 SYGVNS. The CDR3 nucleotides read TGTGCCAGCAGCTCTAGGACAGGGAGAAACACTGAAGCTTTCTTT. The encoded protein is CASSSRTGRNTEAFF.

This clonotype showed up many times. The chain uses TRBV24-1 and TRBJ1-5; 8 nucleotides agree with TRBD1. J gave up 7 bases and V 6 bases, and 10 bases lay outside the gene matches. The CDR3 runs 15 residues. The germline CDR1 and CDR2 sequences are KGHDR and SFDVKD. The CDR3 DNA is TGTGCCACCAGTCGGTTGTTTGGACAGGGACAGCCCCAGCATTTT. It codes for CATSRLFGQGQPQHF.

This clonotype was seen ten or more times. The gene calls are TRBV24-1 and TRBJ2-2, with D maybe TRBD2 (6 bases). CDR1 KGHDR and CDR2 SFDVKD come from the germline V gene. V dropped 1 base and J dropped 1 base, with 12 bases sitting between them. This CDR3 contains 17 residues. CDR3 region: CATSDFGGNRNTGELFF. The CDR3 nucleotides are TGTGCCACCAGTGATTTTGGGGGGAATAGGAACACCGGGGAGCTGTTTTTT.

The rearrangement joins TRBV25-1 to TRBJ1-4; 7 positions agree with TRBD1. The CDR3 is made up of 15 amino acids. J lost 7 bases, V lost 5 bases, and 10 bases had no gene match. From germline, CDR1 is MGHDK and CDR2 SYGVNS. This CDR3 reads CASSSTGTGVEKLFF. The DNA for the CDR3 is TGTGCCAGCAGTTCAACCGGCACAGGGGTTGAAAAACTGTTTTTT.

This clonotype turned up a few times. V is TRBV7-9 and J is TRBJ2-5; 8 bases align to TRBD2. CDR3 length equals 17 residues. V gave up 3 bases and J gave up 5 bases; unmatched junction bases: 14. Per the germline V gene, CDR1 is SEHNR and CDR2 is FQNEAQ (reference sequence). CDR3 loop: CASSLTRRGVGWETQYF. In DNA, the CDR3 is TGTGCCAGCAGCTTGACACGGCGGGGGGTTGGCTGGGAGACCCAGTACTTC.

In its sample, this clonotype was seen many times. For the CDR3, the DNA is TGTGCCAGCAGCGAGGGGAGGGCCTGGTATGGCTACACCTTC. Its translation: CASSEGRAWYGYTF. The rearrangement joins TRBV12-3 or TRBV12-4 to TRBJ1-2, with D possibly matching TRBD1 (5 bases). The length of the CDR3 is 14 residues. Between the trimmed V and J ends, which lost 6 bases and 5 bases, there was a span of 16 bases.

As DNA, the CDR3 is TGTGCCAGCAGTGCCTGGAGCGTAAGCGGGAGTGAGACCCAGTACTTC. Its translation is CASSAWSVSGSETQYF. This chain links TRBV25-1 with TRBJ2-5, with 8 positions matching TRBD2. The CDR3 has 16 residues. V shed 4 bases and J 5 bases; nucleotides not matched to a gene: 12. Germline values: CDR1 MGHDK, CDR2 SYGVNS. Full variable domain (missing parts from reference TRBV25-1 and TRBJ2-5): EADIYQTPRYLVIGTGKKITLECSQTMGHDKMYWYQQDPGMELHLIHYSYGVNSTEKGDLSSESTVSRIRTEHFPLTLESARPSHTSQYLCASSAWSVSGSETQYFGPGTRLLVL.

The chain employs TRBV12-3 or TRBV12-4 and TRBJ1-4; D remains ambiguous. CDR3 length: 15 amino acids. V was pared by 2 bases and J by 0 bases, with 7 bases between. CDR3: CASSLIAATNEKLFF. For the CDR3, the DNA is TGTGCCAGCAGTTTAATAGCAGCAACTAATGAAAAACTGTTTTTT.

This clonotype occurred many times. The genes are TRBV7-6 and TRBJ2-2; a possible D gene is TRBD1 (5 bases). Trimming left V 1 base short and J 5 bases short, with 11 bases between. Per germline, CDR1 SGHVS and CDR2 FNYEAQ. This CDR3 spans 15 amino acids. CDR3 protein: CASSLGGSGTGELFF. The CDR3 DNA reads TGTGCCAGCAGCTTAGGGGGCTCCGGGACCGGGGAGCTGTTTTTT.

Turning to this clonotype: A much larger clone is a single base away; this may be a read error. The chain joins TRBV9 to TRBJ1-6; D gene unclear. The CDR3 contains 14 residues. Germline assignment: CDR1 SGDLS and CDR2 YYNGEE. CDR3 DNA: TGTGCCGGCAGCCAAGAGCGGGTTGATTCACCCCTCCACTTT. Translation gives CAGSQERVDSPLHF.

CDR3 nucleotide sequence: TGCGCCAGCAGCTTGGCCCAGGGCAGTCCCTACGAGCAGTACTTC. Translation: CASSLAQGSPYEQYF. The chain joins TRBV5-1 to TRBJ2-7, with D possibly TRBD1 on 5 matching bases. The V gene lost 0 bases and the J gene lost 2 bases, with 12 bases spanning the gap. The germline V gene encodes CDR1 SGHRS and CDR2 YFSETQ. The CDR3 is 15 residues long.

This clonotype came up many times. V and J are TRBV10-3 and TRBJ1-1; 7 bases line up with TRBD1. The CDR3 loop spans 14 amino acids. Germline-derived CDR1 and CDR2 are ENHRY and SYGVKD. The V segment lost 5 bases and the J segment 3 bases; nucleotides outside the gene matches: 6. For the CDR3, the DNA is TGTGCCATCAGTAGACAGGGTTGGGACACTGAAGCTTTCTTT. Translated, it gives CAISRQGWDTEAFF.

As regards this clonotype: This likely comes from a read error, as the CDR3 has no conserved phenylalanine or tryptophan at its end. The limits of the CDR3 on the DNA are not certain, so only TCRdb's listed CDR3 is given. The V call is TRBV19, the J call TRBJ1-1; the table assigns TRBD1, which was not confirmed against the DNA. Per the germline V gene, CDR1 is LNHDA and CDR2 is SQIVND (reference sequence). The CDR3 contains 12 residues when both ends are counted. CDR3 protein: CASSLPGTEASS.

CDR3 bases: TGCAGCGGGACGACAGGGCAGGGCACTGGAAACACCATATATTTT. Translation: CSGTTGQGTGNTIYF. V gene TRBV29-1 combines with J gene TRBJ1-3, with 7 positions matching TRBD1. There are 15 residues in the CDR3. V lost 7 bases to trimming and J lost 2 bases; unmatched junction nucleotides: 11. Germline loops: CDR1 SQVTM, CDR2 ANQGSEA.

This clonotype showed up many times. The V gene is TRBV9, the J gene TRBJ1-4; TRBD1 agrees at 10 bases. CDR1 and CDR2 from the germline V gene are SGDLS and YYNGEE. The CDR3 sequence is 17 residues long. The V gene end was trimmed by 4 bases and the J gene end by 3 bases; junction bases not matched to a gene: 9. CDR3 sequence (DNA): TGTGCCAGCAGCCCATGGTCGGGACAGGGGTCTAATGAAAAACTGTTTTTT. Its protein is CASSPWSGQGSNEKLFF.